Listed here are 23 T cell receptor beta chains from one sample, sequenced in a study of blood T cells in healthy people across ages. The use of a sample-barcoded 5' primer and a J-beta primer mix characterized a second PCR of roughly 7 to 12 cycles. From the 5' RACE reads, TCRdb called clonotypes with MiXCR, one entry per CDR3 protein. This repertoire shows roughly 1.4 million distinct CDR3 sequences, approximately 59% found once; its top ten account for 5% to 7%. Sequenced material: blood. Receptors were obtained from a man younger than 35 in good health.

This clonotype came up a few times. This rearrangement joins TRBV29-1 to TRBJ2-7; D is perhaps TRBD2 (6 bases). The germline V and J ends were trimmed by 0 bases and 5 bases, with 20 bases remaining between them. This CDR3 comprises 16 residues. Looked up from germline, CDR1 is SQVTM and CDR2 is ANQGSEA. The CDR3 loop is CSVEDQERERGNEQYF. CDR3 sequence (DNA): TGCAGCGTTGAAGATCAGGAACGGGAGAGGGGAAACGAGCAGTACTTC.

The chain has TRBV12-3 or TRBV12-4 and TRBJ1-5, with 9 bases that match TRBD1. With 8 bases clipped from V and 7 bases from J, the junction kept 6 bases outside the gene matches. The CDR3 spans 13 residues. CDR3 residues: CASGDRVRQPQHF. The CDR3 nucleotides are TGTGCCAGCGGGGACAGGGTCCGGCAGCCCCAGCATTTT.

The V gene is TRBV6-2 or TRBV6-3, the J gene TRBJ2-1; D possibly corresponds to TRBD2 (5 bases). Germline CDR1 is MNHEY and CDR2 is SVGEGT. The CDR3 runs to 17 residues. The V end lost 6 bases, the J end lost 4 bases, and 22 bases lay between the germline ends. The CDR3 DNA reads TGTGCCAGCAGCCTCGTCGTAAGGGAGAAAGTTTACAATGAGCAGTTCTTC. Protein sequence: CASSLVVREKVYNEQFF.

The chain joins TRBV12-3 or TRBV12-4 to TRBJ1-1; D call uncertain. V lost 3 bases to trimming and J lost 2 bases, with 4 bases between them. The CDR3 totals 12 residues. The CDR3 spells CASSFDNTEAFF. The CDR3, as DNA: TGTGCCAGCAGTTTTGATAACACTGAAGCTTTCTTT.

The CDR3 region has the DNA TGTGCCAGCGGGGAGTCTCGCTACGAGCAGTACTTC. Translated, it gives CASGESRYEQYF. V usage is TRBV2 and J usage is TRBJ2-7; D perhaps matches TRBD2 (5 bases). The CDR3 is 12 amino acids. CDR1 and CDR2 from the germline V gene are SNHLY and FYNNEI. V was trimmed by 8 bases and J by 3 bases, leaving 11 bases between them.

Comment on this clonotype: Germline and junction disagree at one end, which may indicate a read error. CDR3 coding DNA: TGTGCCGGCAGTTTATCTTCTTCAGGACACTATGGCTACACCTTC. Amino acid sequence: CAGSLSSSGHYGYTF. The gene calls are TRBV27 and TRBJ1-2; D remains ambiguous. The germline V gene has CDR1 MNHEY and CDR2 SMNVEV (reference sequence). The CDR3 spans 15 residues.

V gene TRBV10-2 combines with J gene TRBJ2-3; D not certain. The CDR3 has 10 residues. V gave up 8 bases and J gave up 6 bases, with 6 bases separating them. Germline assignment: CDR1 WSHSY and CDR2 SAAADI. CDR3 in amino acids: CASGSDTQYF. The CDR3 coding sequence is TGCGCCAGCGGAAGCGATACGCAGTATTTT.

This clonotype was counted between two and nine times. V gene TRBV12-5 combines with J gene TRBJ2-4; 7 nucleotides agree with TRBD2. The J call may be mistaken, given a closer DNA end match to TRBJ2-7. Germline lookup yields CDR1 LGHNT and CDR2 FRNRAP. The CDR3 has 14 residues. For the CDR3, the DNA is TGTGCTAGTGGATCGAGCGGGACCTGGTACGAGCAGTACTTC. It translates to CASGSSGTWYEQYF.

The chain joins TRBV13 to TRBJ2-4, with 7 bases that match TRBD1. The V gene end was trimmed by 5 bases and the J gene end by 1 base; junction bases not matched to a gene: 8. CDR1 is PRHDT and CDR2 is FYEKMQ in the germline V gene (reference sequence). The length of the CDR3 is 16 residues. In DNA form, the CDR3 reads TGTGCCAGCAGCCCAGACAGGGTTGTGGCCAAAAACATTCAGTACTTC. Its translation: CASSPDRVVAKNIQYF. The full variable domain, with the rest looked up from reference TRBV13 and TRBJ2-4, is AAGVIQSPRHLIKEKRETATLKCYPIPRHDTVYWYQQGPGQDPQFLISFYEKMQSDKGSIPDRFSAQQFSDYHSELNMSSLELGDSALYFCASSPDRVVAKNIQYFGAGTRLSVL.

For this clonotype: Sequence at one end of the junction differs from germline and may be a read error. The V gene is TRBV6-5, the J gene TRBJ2-5; D remains unclear. Germline V lookup: CDR1 MNHEY, CDR2 SVGAGI. The length of the CDR3 is 15 residues. CDR3 loop: CASSYKERTQEAQYF. The CDR3 nucleotides are TGTGCCAGCAGTTATAAGGAACGGACCCAAGAGGCCCAGTACTTC.

Notes on this clonotype: A junction boundary mismatches the germline segment, possibly from a read error. V is TRBV25-1 and J is TRBJ1-6; D may be TRBD1 (5 bases). CDR1 is MGHDK and CDR2 is SYGVNS in the germline V gene. The CDR3 is 14 amino acids. The CDR3 spells CASRRDSHNSPLHF. The CDR3 DNA sequence: TGTGCCAGCAGGAGGGACTCCCATAATTCACCCCTCCACTTT.

In this sample, this clonotype turned up a few times. The chain recombines TRBV7-2 with TRBJ2-7; 11 bases are shared with TRBD2. This CDR3 comprises 16 residues. Germline trimming cut 2 bases from V and 1 base from J; bases unmatched to any gene: 4. Germline CDR1 SGHTA, CDR2 FQGNSA. The CDR3 sequence: CASSLFGTSGSYEQYF. The DNA of the CDR3 is TGTGCCAGCAGCTTATTCGGGACTAGCGGATCCTACGAGCAGTACTTC.

V gene TRBV9 combines with J gene TRBJ2-2, with 7 bases matching TRBD1. The junction had 2 bases not matched to a gene; V was cut back by 0 bases and J by 3 bases. This CDR3 region has 15 residues. Germline-derived CDR1 and CDR2 are SGDLS and YYNGEE. DNA for the CDR3: TGTGCCAGCAGCGTAGAAGGGGGCTACACCGGGGAGCTGTTTTTT. This translates into CASSVEGGYTGELFF.

This clonotype was counted a few times. The chain couples TRBV24-1 to TRBJ2-5; the D is unclear. The V end lost 0 bases, the J end lost 3 bases, and 1 base lay between the germline ends. Germline loops: CDR1 KGHDR, CDR2 SFDVKD. The CDR3 contains 12 residues. CDR3 sequence reads: CATSDLEETQYF. CDR3 nucleotide sequence: TGTGCCACCAGTGATTTGGAAGAGACCCAGTACTTC.

This chain uses TRBV20-1 with TRBJ2-5, with D maybe TRBD1 (7 bases). The CDR3 consists of 13 residues. Trimming removed 4 bases at V and 1 base at J, with 10 bases between. The germline V gene encodes CDR1 DFQATT and CDR2 SNEGSKA (reference sequence). The CDR3 sequence is CSATQGGQETQYF. The CDR3 region has the DNA TGCAGTGCTACCCAGGGGGGCCAAGAGACCCAGTACTTC.

The gene calls are TRBV2 and TRBJ1-5, with a possible D match to TRBD1 (6 bases). Germline values: CDR1 SNHLY, CDR2 FYNNEI. V lost 8 bases, J lost 6 bases, and 14 bases lay in between. This CDR3 has 13 residues. CDR3 DNA: TGTGCCAGCCGCGGGGGCTTGGGTCAGCCCCAGCATTTT. This gives the protein CASRGGLGQPQHF.

The V gene is TRBV12-3 or TRBV12-4, the J gene TRBJ2-2, with D hard to call. This CDR3 has 13 residues. The V end was cut by 8 bases, the J end by 5 bases, with 12 bases between. The CDR3 spells CASPAWTTGELFF. The CDR3 coding sequence is TGTGCCAGCCCCGCCTGGACGACCGGGGAGCTGTTTTTT.

This clonotype came up many times. The V gene is TRBV29-1, the J gene TRBJ2-1; 7 bases align to TRBD2. Unmatched junction bases numbered 4, after V lost 1 base and J lost 4 bases. CDR1 is SQVTM, CDR2 ANQGSEA, per germline. The CDR3 consists of 14 residues. Here the CDR3 DNA reads TGCAGCGTTGAAGGACTAGCAGCATACAATGAGCAGTTCTTC. This codes for CSVEGLAAYNEQFF.

The chain links TRBV27 to TRBJ2-3, with D possibly TRBD2 on 6 matching bases. The CDR3 is 15 residues long. CDR1 is MNHEY, CDR2 SMNVEV, per germline (reference sequence). V lost 5 bases to trimming and J lost 4 bases, with 16 bases between them. In DNA form, the CDR3 reads TGTGCCAGCAGTCGGGACTTCGGTCCCTCAGATACGCAGTATTTT. Translation: CASSRDFGPSDTQYF.

The chain's CDR3 is CASSQLGLAGDEQYF. CDR3 coding DNA: TGTGCCAGCAGCCAATTGGGGCTAGCGGGAGACGAGCAGTACTTC. This sequence joins TRBV4-2 and TRBJ2-4; 10 bases agree with TRBD2. The J call is in doubt because the DNA end fits TRBJ2-7 better. CDR3 length: 15 amino acids. From germline, CDR1 is LGHNA and CDR2 YNFKEQ.

The rearrangement links TRBV27 to TRBJ2-3, with no clear D. The CDR3 sequence is 13 residues long. Trimming pared 5 bases from V and 4 bases from J, leaving 10 bases between. CDR1 MNHEY and CDR2 SMNVEV come from the germline V gene (reference sequence). The CDR3 DNA reads as TGTGCCAGCAGTCACGGCCGGGCAGATACGCAGTATTTT. This codes for CASSHGRADTQYF.

A single count supports this clonotype. The rearrangement uses TRBV13 and TRBJ2-7, with D perhaps TRBD1 (5 bases). The ends were cut back, 0 bases at V and 3 bases at J, with 12 bases in the middle. The V gene's germline CDR1 is PRHDT and CDR2 FYEKMQ (reference sequence). The length of the CDR3 is 15 residues. Here the CDR3 DNA reads TGTGCCAGCAGCTTAGGCCAGGACAACCTCTACGAGCAGTACTTC. This codes for CASSLGQDNLYEQYF.

The chain's CDR3 is CASSLKREEVSNEQFF. CDR3 sequence (DNA): TGCGCCAGCAGCCTTAAGCGGGAGGAGGTGTCCAATGAGCAGTTCTTC. V gene TRBV4-1 combines with J gene TRBJ2-1; 9 bases line up with TRBD2. V shed 4 bases and J 6 bases; nucleotides not matched to a gene: 10. This CDR3 is 16 amino acids long. CDR1 is MGHRA and CDR2 is YSYEKL in the germline V gene.